One T cell receptor (beta chain) is described in this entry. Here immunoSEQ multiplex PCR was the method, and the copy in TCRdb shows in-frame clones only, minus some. Here the sample spans about 9,300 clones, approximately 72% being singletons. This sample was taken from a study of neoadjuvant anti-PD-1 for oral cavity cancer. Unmatched junction bases numbered 6, after V lost 3 bases and J lost 4 bases. Germline values: CDR1 SGDLS, CDR2 YYNGEE. The CDR3 loop spans 15 amino acids. Time point in this sample: after neoadjuvant nivolumab, at surgical resection. The genes are TRBV9 and TRBJ2-2, with 7 positions matching TRBD2. The source was PBMCs, collected after nivolumab (anti-PD-1) treatment. This receptor was identified in a person between 40 and 85 years old with oral cavity squamous cell carcinoma. DNA for the CDR3: TGTGCCAGCAGCGCCCTAGCGGCCTCCACCGGGGAGCTGTTTTTT. It specifies CASSALAASTGELFF.